The sequence of this TCR beta chain was determined in a study of cytomegalovirus exposure and HLA in healthy donors. PCR primers comprised 60 Vbeta and 13 Jbeta primers. Assay used: immunoSEQ multiplex PCR; TCRdb lists only in-frame clones, some missing. The sample lists fewer than 250,000 clones, more than 70% occurring once. The CDR3 has 13 residues. Germline CDR1 is PRHDT and CDR2 is FYEKMQ (reference sequence). Trimming cost V 3 bases and J 4 bases, with 9 bases left between them. The clonotype originates from a man aged 30-40 years in good health and CMV-seropositive. The sequencing input was PBMCs. The chain links TRBV13 to TRBJ1-2; D is undetermined. CDR3 sequence reads: CASSLGRSYGYTF. The CDR3 DNA sequence: TGTGCCAGCAGCTTGGGGAGATCCTATGGCTACACCTTC.